The T cell receptor (beta chain) described here comes from a study of cytomegalovirus exposure and HLA in healthy donors. Study-wide background: Most genotyped donors, over 70% of about 400, had Caucasian-associated genetic ancestry.

Study results and limitations: By a later analysis, the bulk of CMV-associated TCR beta chains appeared HLA-restricted. Information on immune exposure was restricted to one variable (CMV serostatus).

Points on this clone: Its antigen is not known.

This CDR3 is built from 13 residues. Deletions cut 8 bases from V and 2 bases from J, with 13 bases between. Germline V gene sequence: CDR1 LNHDA, CDR2 SQIVND (reference sequence). 13 Jbeta primers and 60 Vbeta primers were used for the PCR. Sequenced by immunoSEQ multiplex PCR; TCRdb stores in-frame clones only, minus some. Of tens of thousands of clones detected, around 80% appear once; the ten largest clones hold under 20%. The chain couples TRBV19 to TRBJ2-7, with D perhaps TRBD1 (5 bases). Input material: PBMCs. The TCR sequence derives from a man aged 65 to 79 in good health and CMV-seropositive. The CDR3 nucleotides read TGTGCCAGTGGAGACTTGGACACCTACGAGCAGTACTTC. Its translation: CASGDLDTYEQYF.